One and the same sample provided the 28 T cell receptor beta chains below, sequenced in a study of blood T cell repertoires in COVID-19. Produced via immunoSEQ multiplex PCR; TCRdb's table is partial and in-frame only. The data show a few hundred thousand clones, with about 80% seen just once and 15% to 17% held by the top ten. Sequenced: peripheral blood. All receptors derive from an older person with COVID-19, enrolled during active disease.

This chain links TRBV9 with TRBJ2-2; D remains ambiguous. CDR3 length equals 19 residues. V lost 0 bases and J lost 0, with 18 bases in between. Looked up from germline, CDR1 is SGDLS and CDR2 is YYNGEE. The CDR3 protein is CASSVGGPLGSSNTGELFF. Written as DNA, the CDR3 is TGTGCCAGCAGCGTAGGAGGTCCTTTAGGCAGCTCGAACACCGGGGAGCTGTTTTTT. The whole variable domain, filled in from reference TRBV9 and TRBJ2-2, reads DSGVTQTPKHLITATGQRVTLRCSPRSGDLSVYWYQQSLDQGLQFLIQYYNGEERAKGNILERFSAQQFPDLHSELNLSSLELGDSALYFCASSVGGPLGSSNTGELFFGEGSRLTVL.

The gene calls are TRBV19 and TRBJ1-1; D gene unclear. Germline CDR1 and CDR2: LNHDA and SQIVND (reference sequence). The CDR3 spans 11 residues. V lost 8 bases, J lost 14 bases, and 18 bases lay in between. In nucleotides, the CDR3 is TGTGCCAGTGGATCAGAGACACAAACCTTCTTT. It specifies CASGSETQTFF.

The rearrangement links TRBV30 to TRBJ2-7; tentatively, D is TRBD1 (5 bases). V was shortened by 8 bases and J by 3 bases, with 14 bases between the two germline ends. The length of the CDR3 is 12 residues. Germline CDR1 and CDR2: GTSNPN and SVGIG (reference sequence). This CDR3 is CAQGVSGYEQYF. The CDR3 DNA reads TGTGCCCAAGGGGTTTCAGGCTACGAGCAGTACTTC.

The chain has TRBV19 and TRBJ1-6; possible D gene TRBD1, 6 bases. CDR3 length: 18 residues. Trimming cost V 3 bases and J 7 bases, with 22 bases left between them. CDR1 and CDR2 (germline): LNHDA, SQIVND (reference sequence). CDR3 region: CASSIRGVGTSQNSPLHF. CDR3 coding DNA: TGTGCCAGTAGTATTAGAGGTGTTGGGACAAGTCAAAATTCACCCCTCCACTTT. Filled out from reference TRBV19 and TRBJ1-6, the complete variable domain reads DGGITQSPKYLFRKEGQNVTLSCEQNLNHDAMYWYRQDPGQGLRLIYYSQIVNDFQKGDIAEGYSVSREKKESFPLTVTSAQKNPTAFYLCASSIRGVGTSQNSPLHFGNGTRLTVT.

V is TRBV11-3 and J is TRBJ1-1; no reliable D call. CDR1 is SGHNT and CDR2 is YENEEA in the germline V gene. There are 13 residues in the CDR3. Trimming cost V 1 base and J 0 bases, with 3 bases left between them. CDR3 sequence reads: CASSLGVNTEAFF. The CDR3 nucleotides are TGTGCCAGCAGCTTAGGAGTGAACACTGAAGCTTTCTTT.

J is TRBJ2-2 and V is TRBV28, with D hard to call. The V gene lost 8 bases and the J gene lost 5 bases, with 6 bases spanning the gap. The CDR3 has 11 amino acids. Germline CDR1 reads MDHEN; CDR2 reads SYDVKM. This CDR3 reads CASQTTGELFF. CDR3 DNA sequence: TGTGCCAGCCAGACTACCGGGGAGCTGTTTTTT.

This clone was picked up a small number of times. This chain links TRBV10-3 with TRBJ2-7; 9 nucleotides line up with TRBD1. Trimming took 10 bases from V and 5 from J; bases not matched to a gene: 12. CDR3 length: 14 amino acids. Germline V lookup: CDR1 ENHRY, CDR2 SYGVKD. This CDR3 is CATKPGQGAHEQYF. The DNA for the CDR3 is TGTGCCACGAAGCCGGGACAGGGAGCCCACGAGCAGTACTTC.

The CDR3 loop is CASSLVVTQETQYF. CDR3 coding DNA: TGTGCCAGCAGCCTTGTGGTAACTCAAGAGACCCAGTACTTC. The chain couples TRBV7-2 to TRBJ2-5; no definite D call. This CDR3 contains 14 residues. Trimming took 5 bases from V and 2 from J, leaving 12 bases between them. Germline-derived CDR1 and CDR2 are SGHTA and FQGNSA.

This clone was recorded only once. V is TRBV9 and J is TRBJ2-2; the D gene is possibly TRBD2 (7 bases). Looked up from germline, CDR1 is SGDLS and CDR2 is YYNGEE. The CDR3 is 17 amino acids. With 0 bases removed from V and 4 bases from J, the gap between germline ends came to 16 bases. The chain's CDR3 is CASSVVSRGGGTGELFF. The CDR3 bases are TGTGCCAGCAGCGTAGTGTCAAGGGGAGGGGGCACCGGGGAGCTGTTTTTT.

The chain links TRBV5-4 to TRBJ2-1; 8 bases are a match to TRBD2. CDR3 length equals 14 residues. With V trimmed by 4 bases and J by 4 bases, 4 bases remained unmatched. CDR1 and CDR2 from the germline V gene are SGHNT and YYREEE (reference sequence). The CDR3 sequence is CASSGGGTYNEQFF. CDR3 bases: TGTGCCAGCAGCGGCGGGGGGACGTACAATGAGCAGTTCTTC. Using reference TRBV5-4 and TRBJ2-1 for the parts outside the CDR3, the full variable domain is ETGVTQSPTHLIKTRGQQVTLRCSSQSGHNTVSWYQQALGQGPQFIFQYYREEENGRGNFPPRFSGLQFPNYSSELNVNALELDDSALYLCASSGGGTYNEQFFGPGTRLTVL.

The V gene is TRBV7-2, the J gene TRBJ1-5; TRBD1 aligns across 7 bases. The CDR3 consists of 15 residues. Germline V gene data show CDR1 as SGHTA and CDR2 as FQGNSA. With 4 bases clipped from V and 2 bases from J, the junction kept 5 bases outside the gene matches. For the CDR3, the DNA is TGTGCCAGCAGCTCCAGGGGGTACGGCAATCAGCCCCAGCATTTT. It yields the protein CASSSRGYGNQPQHF.

This clone has only a few counts. V and J are TRBV12-3 or TRBV12-4 and TRBJ2-2; no reliable D call. V dropped 2 bases and J dropped 7 bases, with 5 bases sitting between them. This CDR3 comprises 12 residues. Here the CDR3 DNA reads TGTGCCAGCAGTTTACAGGACGGGGAGCTGTTTTTT. It yields the protein CASSLQDGELFF.

This clone was detected only a few times. V gene TRBV7-9 combines with J gene TRBJ1-4; 8 nucleotides line up with TRBD1. CDR3 size: 18 residues. V dropped 2 bases and J dropped 0; count of bases not matched to a gene: 8. CDR1 is SEHNR, CDR2 FQNEAQ, per germline (reference sequence). The CDR3 nucleotides read TGTGCCAGCAGCTTACCGACAGGGGACTTTGCAACTAATGAAAAACTGTTTTTT. Amino acid sequence: CASSLPTGDFATNEKLFF.

This rearrangement joins TRBV4-3 to TRBJ2-5; 10 positions match TRBD1. The J segment lost 4 bases and the V segment lost 2 bases, leaving 4 bases of the junction unmatched. Germline assignment: CDR1 LGHNA and CDR2 YSLEER. This CDR3 region has 15 residues. CDR3 sequence reads: CASSQRQGAGETQYF. DNA for the CDR3: TGCGCCAGCAGCCAACGACAGGGGGCGGGAGAGACCCAGTACTTC.

This chain uses TRBV5-6 with TRBJ1-1; D not certain. The CDR3 is 16 amino acids. V was pared by 0 bases and J by 1 base, with 13 bases between. Germline V gene data show CDR1 as SGHDT and CDR2 as YYEEEE. CDR3 loop: CASSLVAAERNTEAFF. In DNA, the CDR3 is TGTGCCAGCAGCTTGGTGGCAGCGGAACGGAACACTGAAGCTTTCTTT.

This clone was recorded many times. V and J are TRBV11-1 and TRBJ2-2, with 11 bases matching TRBD2. Per the germline V gene, CDR1 is SGHAT and CDR2 is FQDESV (reference sequence). The CDR3 spans 15 residues. V lost 5 bases and J lost 1; bases outside the gene matches: 0. CDR3 loop: CASSGTSGNTGELFF. The CDR3, as DNA: TGTGCCAGCAGCGGGACTAGCGGGAACACCGGGGAGCTGTTTTTT.

This chain connects TRBV7-2 to TRBJ1-4, with D perhaps TRBD1 (6 bases). The germline V gene has CDR1 SGHTA and CDR2 FQGNSA. The CDR3 consists of 14 residues. V lost 3 bases, J lost 5 bases, and 10 bases lay in between. The CDR3 here is CASSFWGQNEKLFF. The DNA of the CDR3 is TGTGCCAGCAGCTTTTGGGGGCAGAATGAAAAACTGTTTTTT.

This chain connects TRBV14 to TRBJ2-7; no firm D call. Trimming shortened V by 0 bases and J by 4 bases, and 7 bases separated the two germline ends. Germline V lookup: CDR1 SGHDN, CDR2 FVKESK. CDR3 length: 13 amino acids. CDR3 in amino acids: CASSQEQLYEQYF. Here the CDR3 DNA reads TGTGCCAGCAGCCAAGAACAGCTTTACGAGCAGTACTTC.

This clone was seen a few times. The CDR3 DNA sequence: TGTGCCAGAAGTTTCGGGGACACTGAAGCTTTCTTT. It is translated as CARSFGDTEAFF. The rearrangement links TRBV5-3 to TRBJ1-1; no firm D call. TRBV5-3 is an ORF for which the function is uncertain. The CDR3 covers 12 residues. Trimming took off 5 bases at V and 3 bases at J, with 8 bases between the two ends.

The CDR3 bases are TGTGCCAGCAGCGTCGGCGGGGGATTCTCCACAGATACGCAGTATTTT. Translation gives CASSVGGGFSTDTQYF. The chain uses TRBV9 and TRBJ2-3; 7 nucleotides match TRBD2. Per germline, CDR1 SGDLS and CDR2 YYNGEE. V was clipped by 2 bases and J by 2 bases; unmatched bases: 8. CDR3 length: 16 residues.

V usage is TRBV4-1 and J usage is TRBJ2-6, with 8 positions matching TRBD1. Trimming removed 2 bases from V and 4 bases from J; junction bases left unmatched: 4. This CDR3 region has 16 residues. CDR1 and CDR2 from the germline V gene are MGHRA and YSYEKL. The CDR3 is CASSQRQGTGANVLTF. CDR3 bases: TGCGCCAGCAGCCAACGACAGGGGACCGGGGCCAACGTCCTGACTTTC.

This rearrangement joins TRBV3-1 (or the pseudogene TRBV3-2) to TRBJ1-1; no clear D gene. The length of the CDR3 is 14 residues. CDR1 LGHDT and CDR2 YNNKEL come from the germline V gene (reference sequence). Trimming took off 3 bases at V and 4 bases at J, with 12 bases between the two ends. CDR3 DNA: TGTGCCAGCAGCCATGAGAGTGAGGGCACTGAAGCTTTCTTT. It encodes CASSHESEGTEAFF.

This chain links TRBV3-1 (or the pseudogene TRBV3-2) with TRBJ2-1; D remains unclear. Looked up from germline, CDR1 is LGHDT and CDR2 is YNNKEL (reference sequence). Trimming took off 4 bases at V and 7 bases at J, with 11 bases between the two ends. The CDR3 is 13 residues long. The CDR3 loop is CASSPLPGNEQFF. The CDR3 nucleotides are TGTGCCAGCAGCCCCCTCCCCGGGAATGAGCAGTTCTTC.

This chain links TRBV15 with TRBJ2-5; possible D gene TRBD2, 5 bases. CDR3 length: 14 residues. Trimming stripped 7 bases from V and 1 base from J, with 13 bases between. The germline V gene encodes CDR1 LNHNV and CDR2 YYDKDF (reference sequence). DNA for the CDR3: TGTGCCACCAAGGGCGGGCGGAGCCAAGAGACCCAGTACTTC. Encoded protein: CATKGGRSQETQYF.

The rearrangement links TRBV18 to TRBJ1-4; D remains unclear. Trimming removed 4 bases at V and 8 bases at J, with 23 bases between. The V gene's germline CDR1 is KGHSH and CDR2 LQKENI. The CDR3 length is 17 residues. CDR3 sequence (DNA): TGTGCCAGCTCACTCAGTCGGGGAACTGCAATGGGGGAAAAACTGTTTTTT. This gives the protein CASSLSRGTAMGEKLFF.

The sample holds a few counts of this clone. The chain carries TRBV19 and TRBJ2-5, with TRBD2 identical over 9 bases. CDR1 LNHDA and CDR2 SQIVND come from the germline V gene (reference sequence). V was pared by 0 bases and J by 5 bases, with 7 bases of the junction left unmatched. The CDR3 consists of 16 residues. The CDR3 DNA sequence: TGTGCCAGTAGTATAGAACGCGGGGGGGCTTTGGAGACCCAGTACTTC. Protein: CASSIERGGALETQYF.

The rearrangement joins TRBV7-2 to TRBJ2-5, with 14 bases lining up with TRBD2. In germline, CDR1 is SGHTA, CDR2 FQGNSA. The CDR3 sequence is 16 residues long. Trimming removed 6 bases from V and 5 bases from J; junction bases left unmatched: 8. The CDR3 loop reads CASRRGLAGAGETQYF. The CDR3 coding sequence is TGTGCCAGCAGACGGGGACTAGCGGGGGCGGGGGAGACCCAGTACTTC.

The chain employs TRBV19 and TRBJ1-6; D perhaps matches TRBD1 (5 bases). The CDR3 extends over 13 amino acids. Trimming stripped 5 bases from V and 8 bases from J, with 10 bases between. Looked up from germline, CDR1 is LNHDA and CDR2 is SQIVND (reference sequence). Here the CDR3 reads CASSLDSDSPLHF. CDR3 DNA: TGTGCCAGTAGTCTCGACAGCGATTCACCCCTCCACTTT.